A single TCR beta chain is shown here with its context. Unmatched junction bases numbered 12, after V lost 3 bases and J lost 5 bases. The CDR3 contains 18 residues. Per the germline V gene, CDR1 is SNHLY and CDR2 is FYNNEI. This specimen comes from a study of blood T cell repertoires in COVID-19. Study-level background: Sites across the United States, Italy and Spain contributed samples from acute and convalescent COVID-19.

Source study methods: It was from reference gene primer amplification that nucleated cell counts were estimated. Profiling relied on immunoSEQ multiplex PCR, and the TCRdb table lists in-frame clones only, not all of them. That table supplies the V and J calls and clone size; D and trimming were determined from the DNA. The table shows 210,000 or so clones, with 87% occurring only once. The gene calls are TRBV2 and TRBJ2-1; 11 positions match TRBD2. Sequences were obtained from peripheral blood. The TCR comes from a woman aged 18-35 years who had recovered from COVID-19. The CDR3 coding sequence is TGTGCCAGCAGTGACCTAAACCTAGCGGGGGGAATCAACAATGAGCAGTTCTTC. Its protein product is CASSDLNLAGGINNEQFF. Using reference TRBV2 and TRBJ2-1 for the parts outside the CDR3, the full variable domain is EPEVTQTPSHQVTQMGQEVILRCVPISNHLYFYWYRQILGQKVEFLVSFYNNEISEKSEIFDDQFSVERPDGSNFTLKIRSTKLEDSAMYFCASSDLNLAGGINNEQFFGPGTRLTVL.